Below, one T cell receptor beta chain is given with its context. Its specificity is unknown. The sample originates from a study of shared clonotypes between healthy human individuals. In replicate PCRs of sorted subsets, about 220 ng DNA, tens of thousands of T cell genomes, was used. Generated by immunoSEQ multiplex PCR, the TCRdb table keeps only in-frame clones and is missing some. The sample shows some 630,000 clones, 72% of them seen only once. General study results and limits: Across subsets, estimated richness was generally greater for naive than for memory populations. A handful of donors had approximately 4.6% of their naive CD4 clonotypes in common. Clonotypes which were not shared had lower generation probabilities than clonotypes that all four donors shared.

The J segment lost 0 bases and the V segment lost 6 bases, leaving 7 bases of the junction unmatched. This CDR3 is built from 16 residues. Per the germline V gene, CDR1 is SEHNR and CDR2 is FQNEAQ (reference sequence). V usage is TRBV7-9 and J usage is TRBJ2-2, with 7 bases aligning to TRBD1. The sequencing sample was made of memory CD4+ T cells sorted from blood. This sample's subset: CD45RA-negative fraction. This TCR came from a woman aged 25-40 years in good health. CDR3 bases: TGTGCCAGCAGACCCGGACAGGTTTCGAACACCGGGGAGCTGTTTTTT. Its translation: CASRPGQVSNTGELFF. The whole variable domain, filled in from reference TRBV7-9 and TRBJ2-2, reads DTGVSQNPRHKITKRGQNVTFRCDPISEHNRLYWYRQTLGQGPEFLTYFQNEAQLEKSRLLSDRFSAERPKGSFSTLEIQRTEQGDSAMYLCASRPGQVSNTGELFFGEGSRLTVL.